The 26 T cell receptor beta chains in this list originate from one sample, sequenced in a study of T cells in Graves' hyperthyroidism and ophthalmopathy (dated by TCRdb to between 2017 and 2020). Libraries were prepared through multiplex PCR. The sample was run on an Illumina HiSeq 2000. Amplification of TCR beta CDR3 regions was carried out from RNA transcripts. The TCR CDR3 was subjected to a first round of RT-PCR using the HTBI primer set and the Qiagen OneStep RT-PCR kit. Clones were called with MiXCR by TCRdb after fastp trimmed the public reads at Q25, and only in-frame beta chains were retained. Every entry covers one CDR3 protein and lists the most common genes and DNA from its rows. The sample table contains tens of thousands of distinct CDR3 sequences; only one count was recorded for around 50% of them. Of the sample, about 6.2% is held by the ten largest clones. The sequencing input was blood. Receptors originate from a woman between 50 and 59 years old with Graves' hyperthyroidism that later progressed to Graves' ophthalmopathy.

This clonotype appeared many times. At one end, the junction sequence differs from germline, possibly due to a read error. The chain combines TRBV7-8 with TRBJ2-3; 12 bases match TRBD2. Germline V gene data show CDR1 as SGHVS and CDR2 as FQNEAQ. This CDR3 region has 17 residues. The chain's CDR3 is CASSLARLAGETDTQYF. The CDR3 DNA reads TGTGCCAGCAGCCTAGCGAGACTAGCGGGAGAGACAGATACGCAGTATTTT.

In its sample, this clonotype was seen many times. The chain carries TRBV5-1 and TRBJ2-1; D ambiguous. Germline CDR1 reads SGHRS; CDR2 reads YFSETQ. The CDR3 runs to 14 residues. V gave up 4 bases and J gave up 10 bases, with 18 bases separating them. In nucleotides, the CDR3 is TGCGCCAGCAGCCCATGGATGGGCCGCCGGGAGCAGTTCTTC. Translated, it gives CASSPWMGRREQFF.

Many counts were recorded for this clonotype. The chain employs TRBV12-3 or TRBV12-4 and TRBJ2-1; D might be TRBD2 (5 bases). The CDR3 sequence is 11 residues long. Trimming cost V 3 bases and J 9 bases, with 6 bases left between them. Written as DNA, the CDR3 is TGTGCCAGCAGTTTGAGGGTTGAGCAGTTCTTC. Its translation is CASSLRVEQFF.

As regards this clonotype: A much larger clone lies one base from this, so it may be a read error. Since no conserved phenylalanine or tryptophan closes the CDR3, a read error is the likely cause. This chain joins TRBV6-5 and TRBJ1-3; 7 nucleotides agree with TRBD1. Germline-derived CDR1 and CDR2 are MNHEY and SVGAGI. The V and J ends lost 6 bases and 4 bases, in that order; junction bases with no gene match: 6. The CDR3 sequence is 14 residues long. This CDR3 reads CASRRTGGGNTIYS. In DNA form, the CDR3 reads TGTGCCAGCAGGAGGACAGGTGGGGGAAACACCATATATTCT.

The J gene is TRBJ2-7, the V gene TRBV19; D tentatively reads TRBD1 or TRBD2 (5 bases each). CDR3 length: 15 amino acids. From germline, CDR1 is LNHDA and CDR2 SQIVND (reference sequence). The V gene lost 3 bases and the J gene lost 2 bases, with 14 bases spanning the gap. The CDR3 reads CASSMDPRDPYEQYF. The CDR3 nucleotides read TGTGCCAGTAGTATGGATCCCAGGGACCCCTACGAGCAGTACTTC.

The V gene is TRBV2, the J gene TRBJ2-5, with TRBD2 identical over 12 bases. The CDR3 consists of 13 residues. V shed 11 bases and J 5 bases; nucleotides not matched to a gene: 6. In germline, CDR1 is SNHLY, CDR2 FYNNEI. DNA of the CDR3: TGTGCCCCACTAGCGGGAGGAGGGGAGACCCAGTACTTC. This codes for CAPLAGGGETQYF.

By sample share, this clonotype is medium-sized. The chain recombines TRBV24-1 with TRBJ2-5; D might be TRBD2 (6 bases). Trimming shortened V by 9 bases and J by 0 bases, and 7 bases separated the two germline ends. The germline V gene has CDR1 KGHDR and CDR2 SFDVKD. The CDR3 is 12 residues long. The CDR3 here is CATGDYQETQYF. As DNA, the CDR3 is TGTGCCACCGGGGACTACCAAGAGACCCAGTACTTC.

This clonotype was detected many times. The chain uses TRBV6-5 and TRBJ2-1, with 8 positions matching TRBD2. V lost 6 bases and J lost 8; bases outside the gene matches: 21. Germline V gene data show CDR1 as MNHEY and CDR2 as SVGAGI. The CDR3 contains 18 residues. As DNA, the CDR3 is TGTGCCAGCAGCAAGGGCGCGGGAGGTCTGGGAGGTTTCGATGAGCAGTTCTTC. This encodes CASSKGAGGLGGFDEQFF.

The chain combines TRBV6-5 with TRBJ1-1; D is undetermined. The V end lost 5 bases, the J end lost 9 bases, and 10 bases lay between the germline ends. CDR1 is MNHEY and CDR2 is SVGAGI in the germline V gene. This CDR3 has 11 amino acids. This CDR3 reads CASSEDGQAFF. The CDR3 coding sequence is TGTGCCAGCAGTGAGGACGGCCAAGCTTTCTTT.

J is TRBJ2-1 and V is TRBV7-3; 13 bases map to TRBD2. Germline CDR1 and CDR2: SGHTA and FQGTGA. There are 14 residues in the CDR3. The CDR3 region has the DNA TGTGACCCGGAGACTAGCGGGAGGTATAATGAGCAGTTCTTC. It yields the protein CDPETSGRYNEQFF.

In this sample, this clonotype turned up many times. The rearrangement joins TRBV3-1 to TRBJ2-5, with a tentative D call TRBD1 (6 bases). The CDR3 has 14 residues. The germline CDR1 and CDR2 sequences are LGHDT and YNNKEL (reference sequence). Deletions cut 6 bases from V and 7 bases from J, with 18 bases between. As DNA, the CDR3 is TGTGCCAGCAGTCCCACCGGGACACGCGGGACCCAGTACTTC. Encoded protein: CASSPTGTRGTQYF.

The chain employs TRBV29-1 and TRBJ2-7; 8 bases line up with TRBD1. Germline CDR1 is SQVTM and CDR2 is ANQGSEA. The CDR3 has 13 amino acids. With 8 bases clipped from V and 3 bases from J, the junction kept 9 bases outside the gene matches. The CDR3 loop reads CSSPGTGHYEQYF. CDR3 nucleotides: TGCAGCAGCCCCGGGACAGGACACTACGAGCAGTACTTC.

The rearrangement uses TRBV20-1 and TRBJ1-6; D is perhaps TRBD1 (5 bases). CDR3 size: 13 residues. V was cut by 2 bases and J by 10 bases, with 12 bases left in between. Germline CDR1 and CDR2: DFQATT and SNEGSKA (reference sequence). CDR3 residues: CSARSRVRSPLHF. The CDR3 nucleotides read TGCAGTGCTAGAAGCAGGGTTAGATCACCCCTCCACTTT.

This rearrangement joins TRBV2 to TRBJ1-5, with 9 bases that match TRBD1. Germline V CDR1 and CDR2: SNHLY, FYNNEI. J lost 6 bases, V lost 6 bases, and 9 bases had no gene match. The CDR3 has 15 residues. The CDR3 protein is CASRPGQGPFQPQHF. Here the CDR3 DNA reads TGTGCCAGCAGGCCGGGACAGGGACCTTTTCAGCCCCAGCATTTT.

This clonotype was seen many times. This chain uses TRBV7-6 with TRBJ1-5, with TRBD1 matching 11 bases. Germline trimming cut 4 bases from V and 7 bases from J; bases unmatched to any gene: 3. The CDR3 covers 14 residues. The germline gives CDR1 SGHVS, CDR2 FNYEAQ. The CDR3 region is CASSSDRGHQPQHF. Written as DNA, the CDR3 is TGTGCCAGCAGCTCGGACAGGGGGCACCAGCCCCAGCATTTT.

The chain uses TRBV2 and TRBJ2-5, with 9 bases fitting TRBD2. The CDR3 runs 14 residues. V was pared by 7 bases and J by 5 bases, with 8 bases of the junction left unmatched. In germline, CDR1 is SNHLY, CDR2 FYNNEI. The CDR3 protein is CASIRSAGGETQYF. The CDR3 coding sequence is TGTGCCAGCATCCGCTCGGCGGGGGGGGAGACCCAGTACTTC.

The J gene is TRBJ2-5, the V gene TRBV7-6; D is uncertain. V was shortened by 4 bases and J by 1 base, with 13 bases between the two germline ends. The CDR3 has 15 residues. Germline CDR1 is SGHVS and CDR2 is FNYEAQ. This chain's CDR3 is CASSSRGIIQETQYF. The CDR3 DNA sequence: TGTGCCAGCAGCTCGCGAGGAATTATCCAAGAGACCCAGTACTTC.

The sample holds many counts of this clonotype. This chain links TRBV7-2 with TRBJ2-7, with 9 bases lining up with TRBD1. The germline V gene encodes CDR1 SGHTA and CDR2 FQGNSA. V gave up 4 bases and J gave up 1 base; unmatched junction bases: 5. There are 15 residues in the CDR3. CDR3 DNA: TGTGCCAGCAGCTCCCCCGGGACAGGGTCCTACGAGCAGTACTTC. Residues: CASSSPGTGSYEQYF. The full variable domain, in which reference TRBV7-2 and TRBJ2-7 provide the parts outside the CDR3, is GAGVSQSPSNKVTEKGKDVELRCDPISGHTALYWYRQSLGQGLEFLIYFQGNSAPDKSGLPSDRFSAERTGGSVSTLTIQRTQQEDSAVYLCASSSPGTGSYEQYFGPGTRLTVT.

The table lists this clonotype with a count of one. This chain joins TRBV6-1 and TRBJ1-2; 9 bases are a match to TRBD1. V was clipped by 8 bases and J by 8 bases; unmatched bases: 0. CDR1 MNHNS and CDR2 SASEGT come from the germline V gene. CDR3 length: 10 amino acids. The CDR3 DNA is TGTGCCAGCGGACAGGGGGGCTACACCTTC. Protein sequence: CASGQGGYTF.

This clonotype is deemed medium-sized. The V gene is TRBV20-1, the J gene TRBJ1-6, with a weak D call TRBD1 (6 bases). The CDR3 runs to 13 residues. Trimming cost V 5 bases and J 7 bases, with 12 bases left between them. Germline lookup yields CDR1 DFQATT and CDR2 SNEGSKA (reference sequence). This CDR3 is CSAGRQENSPLHF. CDR3 bases: TGCAGTGCTGGAAGACAGGAGAATTCACCCCTCCACTTT.

This sequence joins TRBV20-1 and TRBJ2-1; D not certain. V lost 5 bases, J lost 8 bases, and 10 bases lay in between. Germline CDR1 DFQATT, CDR2 SNEGSKA (reference sequence). The CDR3 runs to 11 residues. CDR3 residues: CSAPFYYEQFF. CDR3 DNA sequence: TGCAGTGCTCCCTTCTATTATGAGCAGTTCTTC.

Of note for this clonotype: The conserved final phenylalanine or tryptophan is absent from the CDR3, which likely points to a read error. The DNA is left out, because the CDR3 cannot be placed on it with certainty; the CDR3 is given as TCRdb lists it. The rearrangement joins TRBV7-9 to TRBJ2-6; the table's TRBD1 call for D was not verified on the DNA. Germline V gene sequence: CDR1 SEHNR, CDR2 FQNEAQ (reference sequence). The CDR3 is 10 amino acids long, termini counted. The CDR3 loop is CASSLSGGVS.

This clonotype came up a few times. The chain is built from TRBV7-2 and TRBJ2-5, with D unclear. CDR3 length: 13 amino acids. Germline values: CDR1 SGHTA, CDR2 FQGNSA. V was shortened by 4 bases and J by 9 bases, with 15 bases between the two germline ends. The CDR3 bases are TGTGCCAGCAGCTCTCAAGGGAAACAGCCCCAGTACTTC. Translated: CASSSQGKQPQYF.

The V and J genes are TRBV19 and TRBJ2-7; tentative D call: TRBD2 (6 bases). With 4 bases removed from V and 6 bases from J, the gap between germline ends came to 16 bases. This CDR3 comprises 14 residues. Germline CDR1 LNHDA, CDR2 SQIVND (reference sequence). The CDR3 protein is CASSTWGTAVEQYF. The CDR3 DNA is TGTGCCAGTAGTACCTGGGGGACTGCGGTCGAGCAGTACTTC.

This clonotype was seen many times. The DNA for the CDR3 is TGTGCCAGCAGTCAACCAGGGTGGGGCACTGAAGCTTTCTTT. Residues: CASSQPGWGTEAFF. V usage is TRBV6-5 and J usage is TRBJ1-1, with D possibly TRBD1 on 5 matching bases. This CDR3 contains 14 residues. CDR1 is MNHEY, CDR2 SVGAGI, per germline. V was trimmed by 5 bases and J by 4 bases, leaving 14 bases between them.

The V gene is TRBV5-4, the J gene TRBJ1-2; a weak D match, TRBD1 (6 bases). Trimming stripped 4 bases from V and 12 bases from J, with 22 bases between. This CDR3 is built from 14 residues. The V gene's germline CDR1 is SGHNT and CDR2 YYREEE (reference sequence). The CDR3 sequence: CASSPGATGRGHTF. CDR3 sequence (DNA): TGTGCCAGCAGCCCGGGTGCCACAGGGAGGGGCCACACCTTC.